One and the same sample provided the 8 T cell receptor beta chains below, sequenced in a study of T cell responses to AZD1222 COVID-19 vaccine. Libraries were prepared by immunoSEQ multiplex PCR; TCRdb keeps only in-frame clonotypes and omits some of them. The profile shows 80,000 or so clones, 70% to 90% of them singletons. The sample in question was peripheral blood, obtained on day 0 of AZD1222 vaccination. The receptors were gathered from an adult in good health.

The V call is TRBV25-1, the J call TRBJ1-2; unclear D gene. This CDR3 region has 13 residues. Germline-derived CDR1 and CDR2 are MGHDK and SYGVNS. V was trimmed by 3 bases and J by 1 base, leaving 6 bases between them. CDR3 region: CASSDDGNYGYTF. DNA of the CDR3: TGTGCCAGCAGTGATGACGGTAACTATGGCTACACCTTC.

This chain connects TRBV7-8 to TRBJ2-6, with a weak D call TRBD1 (6 bases). This CDR3 region has 16 residues. The germline V gene has CDR1 SGHVS and CDR2 FQNEAQ. Trimming removed 4 bases at V and 0 bases at J, with 10 bases between. In nucleotides, the CDR3 is TGTGCCAGCAGCTCCGGGACAAGCTCTGGGGCCAACGTCCTGACTTTC. It yields the protein CASSSGTSSGANVLTF. Combining the CDR3 with reference TRBV7-8 and TRBJ2-6 gives the whole variable domain GAGVSQSPRYKVAKRGQDVALRCDPISGHVSLFWYQQALGQGPEFLTYFQNEAQLDKSGLPSDRFFAERPEGSVSTLKIQRTQQEDSAVYLCASSSGTSSGANVLTFGAGSRLTVL.

In nucleotides, the CDR3 is TGTGCCAGCTCACCCCGCCAGAGCGGGGTCTCTGGAAACACCATATATTTT. Translation gives CASSPRQSGVSGNTIYF. This rearrangement joins TRBV18 to TRBJ1-3; the D is unclear. This CDR3 region has 17 residues. V gave up 3 bases and J gave up 0 bases, with 15 bases separating them. The germline V gene encodes CDR1 KGHSH and CDR2 LQKENI.

In DNA, the CDR3 is TGCGCCAGCAGCCAAGACTACATTTACTACAATGAGCAGTTCTTC. This encodes CASSQDYIYYNEQFF. V gene TRBV4-3 combines with J gene TRBJ2-1; no clear D gene. CDR3 length equals 15 residues. CDR1 LGHNA and CDR2 YSLEER come from the germline V gene. V shed 0 bases and J shed 3 bases, with 9 bases lying between them.

The J gene is TRBJ2-7, the V gene TRBV7-9, with 7 bases that match TRBD1. The CDR3 runs 15 residues. CDR1 SEHNR and CDR2 FQNEAQ come from the germline V gene (reference sequence). With 6 bases clipped from V and 2 bases from J, the junction kept 10 bases outside the gene matches. CDR3 region: CASSRTGALPYEQYF. CDR3 nucleotide sequence: TGTGCCAGCAGTCGTACAGGGGCCCTTCCCTACGAGCAGTACTTC. Supplemented by reference TRBV7-9 and TRBJ2-7, the full variable domain reads DTGVSQNPRHKITKRGQNVTFRCDPISEHNRLYWYRQTLGQGPEFLTYFQNEAQLEKSRLLSDRFSAERPKGSFSTLEIQRTEQGDSAMYLCASSRTGALPYEQYFGPGTRLTVT.

V usage is TRBV19 and J usage is TRBJ1-2; D is ambiguous. This CDR3 has 13 residues. Germline loops: CDR1 LNHDA, CDR2 SQIVND (reference sequence). Trimming left V 6 bases short and J 4 bases short, with 12 bases between. In nucleotides, the CDR3 is TGTGCCAGTAGCCCAAGTGAGAGCTATGGCTACACCTTC. Its translation is CASSPSESYGYTF.

V is TRBV6-5 and J is TRBJ2-7; D is uncertain. V was clipped by 5 bases and J by 2 bases, with 7 bases between them. Germline lookup yields CDR1 MNHEY and CDR2 SVGAGI. The CDR3 spans 12 residues. The CDR3 protein is CASSTLTYEQYF. The DNA for the CDR3 is TGTGCCAGCAGTACCTTAACCTACGAGCAGTACTTC.

CDR3 DNA sequence: TGTGCCAGCAGCCAAGAGTGGGGTTACAATGAGCAGTTCTTC. Encoded protein: CASSQEWGYNEQFF. The V gene is TRBV14, the J gene TRBJ2-1; D is unresolved. V lost 0 bases to trimming and J lost 4 bases, with 7 bases between them. The germline CDR1 and CDR2 sequences are SGHDN and FVKESK. The CDR3 contains 14 residues. The full variable domain, with the rest looked up from reference TRBV14 and TRBJ2-1, is EAGVTQFPSHSVIEKGQTVTLRCDPISGHDNLYWYRRVMGKEIKFLLHFVKESKQDESGMPNNRFLAERTGGTYSTLKVQPAELEDSGVYFCASSQEWGYNEQFFGPGTRLTVL.